This T cell receptor beta chain was retrieved from a study of cytotoxic CD8 clonotypes in ibrutinib-treated CLL. Broader study findings: Public clonotypes proved infrequent, and on treatment they shrank or remained steady.

TCR beta libraries used 1.5 to 2.5 micrograms of genomic DNA from cryopreserved PBMCs. This clone appeared a single time. The antigen remains undetermined. Using immunoSEQ multiplex PCR, the repertoire was profiled, and TCRdb retains in-frame clones only, with some absent. This sample yields some 25,000 clones, of which 55% to 70% are seen a single time; around 54% belongs to the top ten. This CDR3 is built from 14 residues. With 7 bases clipped from V and 4 bases from J, the junction kept 7 bases outside the gene matches. The germline gives CDR1 MNHNY, CDR2 SVGAGI (reference sequence). Material: PBMCs, obtained at disease progression, from a patient treated with ibrutinib. The chain uses TRBV6-6 and TRBJ1-2, with 9 bases identical to TRBD1. The origin of this receptor is a human donor with chronic lymphocytic leukemia. The CDR3 bases are TGTGCCAGCACCCTAGACAGGGGGGGCTATGGCTACACCTTC. Amino acids: CASTLDRGGYGYTF.